The clone carrying this TCR beta chain was seen just once. Its matching antigen is unknown. The same CDR3 arises from other DNA sequences in this sample as well. This entry is derived from a study of shared clonotypes between healthy human individuals. Study-wide findings and caveats: It was the non-shared clonotypes that had lower generation probabilities than clonotypes shared by all four donors. Rarefaction showed sorted-subset sequencing was incomplete despite large depth. Naive CD4 clonotype sharing across several donors was 4.5% to 6%.

Germline CDR1 is MGHRA and CDR2 is YSYEKL. CDR3 length equals 13 residues. The V end was cut by 0 bases, the J end by 0 bases, with 2 bases between. Produced via immunoSEQ multiplex PCR; TCRdb's table is partial and in-frame only. The data contain about 2 million clones, about 94% of them seen just once; the ten biggest clones take up around 1.1%. It was CD45RO-negative cells, positively selected for CCR7, that made up naive CD8 cells, with terminally differentiated effector memory CD45RA+ cells excluded. Healthy adults negative for HIV, lacking recent acute infections or vaccinations, served as donors.

The sequencing sample was made of naive CD8+ T cells sorted from blood. This clonotype originated in a man between 18 and 35 years old in good health. V is TRBV4-1 and J is TRBJ1-1; no firm D call. CDR3 in DNA: TGCGCCAGCAGCCAAGAAGTGAACACTGAAGCTTTCTTT. Amino acids: CASSQEVNTEAFF.